These T cell receptor beta chains were read from a single sample in a study of T cells in Graves' hyperthyroidism and ophthalmopathy. TCRdb processed the multiplex PCR reads anew with MiXCR; each CDR3 protein has one entry. This sample carries roughly 500,000 distinct CDR3 sequences, roughly 45% of them seen once, and the ten largest clones take 35% to 50%. Material for sequencing was peripheral blood or thyroid tissue (not recorded which). Every receptor here comes from an adult woman with Graves' disease, either hyperthyroidism or ophthalmopathy (not recorded which). Both conserved end residues are part of each CDR3. D genes are given only for firm matches. Expanded clones get a size class; other rows say once, few or many, or leave the size out.

J gene | clone size | D gene | V gene | CDR3 DNA | CDR3 protein
TRBJ1-1 | . | . | TRBV7-9 | TGTGCCAGCAGCTTGGGACTGGAAGGGTTGGGGGCTTTCTTT | CASSLGLEGLGAFF
TRBJ1-6 | many | . | TRBV30 | TGTGCCTGGAGTGTTCAGTATTCACCCCTCCACTTT | CAWSVQYSPLHF
TRBJ1-3 | many | . | TRBV11-2 | TGTGCCAGCAGTTACGACTTAAACACCATATATTTT | CASSYDLNTIYF
TRBJ2-5 | many | . | TRBV5-1 | TGCGCCAGCAGCCTGTTTTCTCAAGAGACCCAGTACTTC | CASSLFSQETQYF
TRBJ1-1 | few | TRBD1 | TRBV9 | TGTGCCAGCAGCAGCCGGGACAGAAACACTGAAGCTTTCTTT | CASSSRDRNTEAFF
TRBJ2-7 | many | . | TRBV20-1 | TGCAGTGCTAGGGACAAATCCTGGTACGAGCAGTACTTC | CSARDKSWYEQYF
TRBJ1-1 | . | TRBD1 | TRBV19 | TGTGCCAGTAGTGTAACGACAGGGAACACTGAGGCTTTCTTT | CASSVTTGNTEAFF
TRBJ1-6 | . | . | TRBV10-2 | TGCGCCAGCAGTGAGGGGGTTGGTCATAATTCACCCCTCCACTTT | CASSEGVGHNSPLHF
TRBJ1-2 | many | . | TRBV7-2 | TGTGCCAGCAGCTCCCCGGGGGCCCTCGGCTACACCTTC | CASSSPGALGYTF
TRBJ1-1 | . | TRBD1 | TRBV25-1 | TGTGCCAGCATCGGGACAGGGGAACTGAACACTGAAGCTTTCTTT | CASIGTGELNTEAFF
TRBJ1-1 | many | . | TRBV7-9 | TGTGCCAGCAGCCGAGTAGCGAACACTGAAGCTTTCTTT | CASSRVANTEAFF
TRBJ2-7 | few | . | TRBV6-1 | TGTGCCAGCTGCCTTCGGGACACAACCTACGAGCAGTACTTC | CASCLRDTTYEQYF
TRBJ1-3 | . | . | TRBV7-9 | TGTGCCAGCAGCTTAGGTCCAGTCTCTGGAAACACCATATATTTT | CASSLGPVSGNTIYF
TRBJ1-2 | many | . | TRBV11-2 | TGTGCCAGCAGCTTAGGATTGACAGACTACTATGGCTACACCTTC | CASSLGLTDYYGYTF
TRBJ1-1 | . | . | TRBV7-2 | TGTGCCAGCAGCTCAATGCAGGAGATGAACACTGAAGCTTTCTTT | CASSSMQEMNTEAFF
TRBJ2-5 | . | . | TRBV10-3 | TGTGCCATCAGTGAGTCTGCAGCTACACTGAGGGAGACCCAGTACTTC | CAISESAATLRETQYF
TRBJ1-1 | many | TRBD1 | TRBV7-2 | TGTGCCAGCAGCTTCAATGGACAGGGATCTGAAGCTTTCTTT | CASSFNGQGSEAFF
TRBJ2-6 | few | . | TRBV28 | TGTGCCAGCAGTTTACTGGGCAGCCACTCTGGGGCCAACGTCCTGACTTTC | CASSLLGSHSGANVLTF
TRBJ2-7 | many | . | TRBV29-1 | TGCAGCGTCGAAATTGACACTCGCGAGCAGTACTTC | CSVEIDTREQYF
TRBJ2-1 | . | TRBD2 | TRBV7-2 | TGTGCCAGCAGCCCCCGGACTAGCGGAACCTACAATGAGCAGTTCTTC | CASSPRTSGTYNEQFF
TRBJ2-7 | many | TRBD2 | TRBV7-2 | TGTGCCAGCAGCCGTACTAGCGGAGGTCCCTACGAGCAGTACTTC | CASSRTSGGPYEQYF
TRBJ2-7 | . | . | TRBV11-2 | TGTGCCAGCAGCTCCAAGATGGGACTTGAAAACTACGAGCAGTACTTC | CASSSKMGLENYEQYF
TRBJ1-3 | few | . | TRBV4-1 | TGCGCCAGCAGCCCACGGACAGAGGGGTCCACCATATATTTT | CASSPRTEGSTIYF
TRBJ1-4 | many | . | TRBV7-9 | TGTGCCAGCAGCTTTCCTGGGTCTAATGAAAAACTGTTTTTT | CASSFPGSNEKLFF
TRBJ1-1 | . | TRBD1 | TRBV29-1 | TGCAGCGTTGGAAGACAGGGGGTCTCCACTGAAGCTTTCTTT | CSVGRQGVSTEAFF
TRBJ2-1 | . | . | TRBV7-3 | TGTGCCAGCAGCTTACCCGGGCGGGAGCAGTTCTTC | CASSLPGREQFF
TRBJ1-2 | many | . | TRBV10-3 | TGTGCCATCAGTGAAGTAGGAGGCCATGGCTACACCTTC | CAISEVGGHGYTF
TRBJ1-6 | many | . | TRBV12-3/TRBV12-4 | TGTGCCAGCAGTTTAAACATGGGGACAAGTAATTCACCCCTCCACTTT | CASSLNMGTSNSPLHF
TRBJ1-1 | . | . | TRBV29-1 | TGCAGCGTTGAAGCCGGGAGGGTTGAAGCTTTCTTT | CSVEAGRVEAFF
TRBJ2-6 | many | . | TRBV6-6 | TGTGCCAGCAGTACACCAGGGACTGGGGCCAACGTCCTGACTTTC | CASSTPGTGANVLTF
TRBJ1-5 | . | TRBD1 | TRBV20-1 | TGCAGTGCTAGTAAGGGGGCAGGGGAACAGCCCCAGCATTTT | CSASKGAGEQPQHF
TRBJ1-1 | . | . | TRBV11-2 | TGTGCCAGCAGCTCTAGACAGACCAACACTGAAGCTTTCTTT | CASSSRQTNTEAFF
TRBJ1-2 | . | . | TRBV10-3 | TGTGCCATCAGGACGGGGCCGAACTATGGCTACACCTTC | CAIRTGPNYGYTF
TRBJ2-2 | many | . | TRBV2 | TGTGCCAGCAGTTTGGACGCTCCCAACACCGGGGAGCTGTTTTTT | CASSLDAPNTGELFF
TRBJ2-7 | few | . | TRBV7-9 | TGTGCCAGCAGCCGCGGGACCGGGCAGTACTTC | CASSRGTGQYF
TRBJ1-2 | . | . | TRBV6-5 | TGTGCCAGCAGTTACAAGGACCGTGGCTACACCTTC | CASSYKDRGYTF
TRBJ2-7 | . | TRBD1 | TRBV29-1 | TGCAGCGTTGCGGGGACAGGGGAGAGGCGCTACGAGCAGTACTTC | CSVAGTGERRYEQYF
TRBJ1-2 | few | . | TRBV12-3/TRBV12-4 | TGTGCCAGCAGCCTTCTTGTGGCAGGCAACCCTCACGATTGGGGCTACACCTTC | CASSLLVAGNPHDWGYTF